This record looks at one T cell receptor (beta chain) sequence and its context. What it recognizes is unknown. Sequencing used immunoSEQ multiplex PCR; TCRdb keeps in-frame clones, though not all of them. The sample contains some 24,000 clones, nearly 85% of which appear only once. These data belong to a study of T cells in tumors after PD-1 blockade. Study-level background: Some patients also took daily vismodegib 150 mg during anti-PD-1 treatment. On average, peripheral blood gave over 95,000 TCR templates and over 35,000 unique clonotypes.

CDR3 length: 15 residues. Germline CDR1 reads LGHDT; CDR2 reads YNNKEL (reference sequence). Trimming removed 3 bases from V and 3 bases from J, with 11 bases in between. Regarding the study as a whole: About 41% of tumor TCR clonotypes were also found in blood.

The sequence was collected from a human donor with basal cell carcinoma. The input for sequencing was PBMCs, taken after anti-PD-1 treatment. The V and J genes are TRBV3-1 (or the pseudogene TRBV3-2) and TRBJ2-2; possibly TRBD1 for D (6 bases). CDR3 nucleotides: TGTGCCAGCAGCCAGGCAGGGGACCACACCGGGGAGCTGTTTTTT. Encoded protein: CASSQAGDHTGELFF.